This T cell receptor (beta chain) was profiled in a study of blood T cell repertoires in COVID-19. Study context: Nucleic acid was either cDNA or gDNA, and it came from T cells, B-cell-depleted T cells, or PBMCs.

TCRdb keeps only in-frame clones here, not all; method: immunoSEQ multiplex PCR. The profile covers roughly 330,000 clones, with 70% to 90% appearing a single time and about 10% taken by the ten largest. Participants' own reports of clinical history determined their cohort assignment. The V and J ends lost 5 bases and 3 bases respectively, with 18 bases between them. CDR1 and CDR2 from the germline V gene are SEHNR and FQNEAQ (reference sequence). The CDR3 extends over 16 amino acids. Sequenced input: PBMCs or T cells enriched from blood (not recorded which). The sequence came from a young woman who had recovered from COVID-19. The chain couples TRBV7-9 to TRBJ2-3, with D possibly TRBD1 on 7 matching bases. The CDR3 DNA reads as TGTGCCAGCAGCATCGCCGCTCAGGGGGGTACAGATACGCAGTATTTT. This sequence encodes CASSIAAQGGTDTQYF.